The present TCR beta chain was sequenced within a study of vaccination and CD4 T cells after COVID-19. Overall study context: With nine mild cases and one severe, convalescent patients were SARS-CoV-2 positive by nasal swab PCR.

Notes on the study in general: Among reactive clones from convalescent patients, a median around 90% appeared only post-vaccination.

At the Johns Hopkins FTIC core, DNA taken from cultured CD4+ T cells was sequenced by way of the Oncomine TCR Beta short-read assay. Via MiXCR, TCRdb re-called the PCR reads, giving one row per CDR3 protein. The sample lists 7,500 to 10,000 distinct CDR3 sequences, 45% to 55% occurring once. The CDR3 spans 14 residues. CDR1 and CDR2 (germline): ENHRY, SYGVKD. Trimming at V came to 6 bases and at J to 6 bases, leaving 6 bases not matched to a gene. As for treatment: roughly 11-day PBMC culture with coronavirus spike peptide pools or control peptides (ViraFEST assay). ViraFEST used peptide pools to expand antigen-specific T cells and subsequently sequenced their TCRs. Cell culture was performed with a few million PBMCs per well in the presence of around 9.4 IU/ml IL-2 and 10 ug/ml peptide pools. A remark on this clonotype: Its target is unknown.

The clonotype comes from a human donor who had recovered from COVID-19. The rearrangement uses TRBV10-3 and TRBJ2-3; 10 positions match TRBD2. Sequencing was carried out using CD4+ T cells from blood, cultured in vitro. The DNA of the CDR3 is TGTGCCATCAGGGATAGCGGGAGGTCGGATACGCAGTATTTT. It codes for CAIRDSGRSDTQYF.